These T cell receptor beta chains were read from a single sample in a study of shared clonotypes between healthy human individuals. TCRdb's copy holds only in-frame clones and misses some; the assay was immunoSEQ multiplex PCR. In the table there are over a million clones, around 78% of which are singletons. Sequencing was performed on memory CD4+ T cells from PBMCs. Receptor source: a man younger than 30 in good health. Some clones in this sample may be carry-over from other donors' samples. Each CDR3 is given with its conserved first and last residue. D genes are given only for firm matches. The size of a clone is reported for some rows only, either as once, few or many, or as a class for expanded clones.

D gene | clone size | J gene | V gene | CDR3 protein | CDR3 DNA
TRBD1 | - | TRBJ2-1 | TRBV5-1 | CASSRDRVPYNEQFF | TGCGCCAGCAGCAGAGACAGGGTCCCCTACAATGAGCAGTTCTTC
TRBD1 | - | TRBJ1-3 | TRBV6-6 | CASTGQGISGNTIYF | TGTGCCAGCACCGGACAGGGGATCTCTGGAAACACCATATATTTT
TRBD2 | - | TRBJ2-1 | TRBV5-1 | CASSSGTSGSGEQFF | TGCGCCAGCAGCTCCGGGACTAGCGGGAGCGGGGAGCAGTTCTTC
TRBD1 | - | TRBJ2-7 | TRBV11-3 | CASSLRQGGAYEQYF | TGTGCCAGCAGCCTCCGACAGGGGGGGGCCTACGAGCAGTACTTC
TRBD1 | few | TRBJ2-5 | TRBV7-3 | CASSLMAGGLETQYF | TGTGCCAGCAGCTTAATGGCAGGGGGCTTGGAGACCCAGTACTTC
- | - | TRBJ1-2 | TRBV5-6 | CASSLEAGAGGYTF | TGTGCCAGCAGCTTGGAGGCAGGGGCTGGAGGCTACACCTTC
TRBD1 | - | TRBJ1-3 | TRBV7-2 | CASSPGGQVFGNTIYF | TGTGCCAGCAGCCCAGGTGGACAGGTCTTTGGAAACACCATATATTTT
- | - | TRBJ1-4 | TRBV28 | CASSFGGPNEKLFF | TGTGCCAGCAGTTTTGGGGGCCCTAATGAAAAACTGTTTTTT
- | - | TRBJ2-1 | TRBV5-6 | CASSFPGYNEQFF | TGTGCCAGCAGCTTCCCCGGCTACAATGAGCAGTTCTTC
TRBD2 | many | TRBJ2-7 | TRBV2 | CASTRTSGRSSYEQYF | TGTGCCAGCACTAGGACTAGCGGGAGGTCCTCCTACGAGCAGTACTTC
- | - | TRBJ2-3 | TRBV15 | CATNVGTDTQYF | TGTGCCACCAATGTAGGCACAGATACGCAGTATTTT
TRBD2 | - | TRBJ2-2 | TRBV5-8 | CASSRDYTNTGELFF | TGTGCCAGCAGCCGGGACTACACGAACACCGGGGAGCTGTTTTTT